The 23 T cell receptor beta chains below all came from one sample that was sequenced in a study of shared clonotypes between healthy human individuals. The method was immunoSEQ multiplex PCR; TCRdb's version includes in-frame clones alone and lacks a portion of them. The repertoire holds 600,000 to 700,000 clones, with around 73% as singletons. Input material: memory CD4+ T cells sorted from blood. Subset of the sample: CD45RA-negative fraction. All receptors derive from a woman aged 25 to 39 in good health.

V and J are TRBV29-1 and TRBJ1-5; 9 nucleotides align to TRBD1. V shed 5 bases, J shed 7 bases, and the junction held 3 bases outside the gene matches. Germline V CDR1 and CDR2: SQVTM, ANQGSEA. The CDR3 totals 12 residues. As DNA, the CDR3 is TGCAGCGTTCGGACAGGGGACCAGCCCCAGCATTTT. Protein: CSVRTGDQPQHF.

The CDR3 spells CASSPGTINTGELFF. The CDR3 coding sequence is TGTGCCAGTAGTCCCGGGACTATAAACACCGGGGAGCTGTTTTTT. The chain links TRBV19 to TRBJ2-2; the match to TRBD2 covers 7 bases. Germline V gene lookup returns CDR1 LNHDA and CDR2 SQIVND (reference sequence). The CDR3 spans 15 residues. With 5 bases clipped from V and 2 bases from J, the junction kept 5 bases outside the gene matches.

The chain combines TRBV11-2 with TRBJ2-6, with D perhaps assigned TRBD1 or TRBD2 (5 bases each). CDR1 and CDR2 from the germline V gene are SGHAT and FQNNGV. V was clipped by 0 bases and J by 2 bases, with 14 bases between them. CDR3 length: 18 amino acids. The CDR3 reads CASSLDQSGRAGANVLTF. The CDR3 DNA is TGTGCCAGCAGCTTAGATCAGTCGGGGCGCGCTGGGGCCAACGTCCTGACTTTC.

The chain joins TRBV7-9 to TRBJ1-1; 8 bases agree with TRBD1. The CDR3 has 14 residues. V shed 4 bases, J shed 8 bases, and the junction held 9 bases outside the gene matches. Germline V lookup: CDR1 SEHNR, CDR2 FQNEAQ (reference sequence). The CDR3, as DNA: TGTGCCAGCAGCTCAGGACAGGGAATTCCGGAAGCTTTCTTT. Its translation is CASSSGQGIPEAFF. The whole variable domain, filled in from reference TRBV7-9 and TRBJ1-1, reads DTGVSQNPRHKITKRGQNVTFRCDPISEHNRLYWYRQTLGQGPEFLTYFQNEAQLEKSRLLSDRFSAERPKGSFSTLEIQRTEQGDSAMYLCASSSGQGIPEAFFGQGTRLTVV.

J is TRBJ2-5 and V is TRBV7-8; possibly TRBD2 for D (6 bases). Trimming took 5 bases from V and 3 from J, leaving 22 bases between them. CDR1 is SGHVS, CDR2 FQNEAQ, per germline. This CDR3 comprises 17 residues. The DNA for the CDR3 is TGTGCCAGCAGCCAGTCGTGGCTAGCGCATTACGAAGAGACCCAGTACTTC. Translated, it gives CASSQSWLAHYEETQYF. Using reference TRBV7-8 and TRBJ2-5 for the parts outside the CDR3, the full variable domain is GAGVSQSPRYKVAKRGQDVALRCDPISGHVSLFWYQQALGQGPEFLTYFQNEAQLDKSGLPSDRFFAERPEGSVSTLKIQRTQQEDSAVYLCASSQSWLAHYEETQYFGPGTRLLVL.

The V call is TRBV6-5, the J call TRBJ1-3, with TRBD1 identical over 7 bases. CDR3 size: 14 residues. Trimming cost V 5 bases and J 0 bases; bases outside gene matches: 1. Germline V gene data show CDR1 as MNHEY and CDR2 as SVGAGI. CDR3 DNA: TGTGCCAGCAGTCGACAGGGCTCTGGAAACACCATATATTTT. This sequence encodes CASSRQGSGNTIYF.

CDR3 coding DNA: TGTGCCAGCAGGGTCGGGCGAGAGTACACTGAAGCTTTCTTT. This gives the protein CASRVGREYTEAFF. The rearrangement uses TRBV2 and TRBJ1-1; D not resolved. This CDR3 is 14 amino acids long. Trimming pared 6 bases from V and 3 bases from J, leaving 14 bases between. In germline, CDR1 is SNHLY, CDR2 FYNNEI.

This clone was seen many times. This chain's CDR3 is CASSRDREFGGYTF. The CDR3 DNA reads TGTGCCAGCAGCAGGGACAGGGAATTTGGTGGCTACACCTTC. The chain uses TRBV6-6 and TRBJ1-2; 9 bases are a match to TRBD1. The CDR3 is 14 residues long. The junction had 9 bases not matched to a gene; V was cut back by 6 bases and J by 7 bases. Germline loops: CDR1 MNHNY, CDR2 SVGAGI (reference sequence).

This sequence joins TRBV6-1 and TRBJ2-3; D ambiguous. CDR1 is MNHNS, CDR2 SASEGT, per germline. The CDR3 contains 13 residues. V gave up 3 bases and J gave up 0 bases, with 4 bases separating them. In DNA, the CDR3 is TGTGCCAGCAGTGACCATAGCACAGATACGCAGTATTTT. Translated, it gives CASSDHSTDTQYF.

This clone occurred once. V usage is TRBV28 and J usage is TRBJ2-1, with D tentatively TRBD2 (6 bases). V was shortened by 5 bases and J by 4 bases, with 15 bases between the two germline ends. CDR1 MDHEN and CDR2 SYDVKM come from the germline V gene. The CDR3 sequence is 15 residues long. CDR3 loop: CASSSPGGKYNEQFF. The CDR3 DNA is TGTGCCAGCAGTAGCCCCGGGGGTAAATACAATGAGCAGTTCTTC.

J is TRBJ2-7 and V is TRBV5-1, with a possible D match to TRBD2 (6 bases). Looked up from germline, CDR1 is SGHRS and CDR2 is YFSETQ. Trimming removed 4 bases at V and 6 bases at J, with 14 bases between. The CDR3 runs 13 residues. The DNA for the CDR3 is TGCGCCAGCAGCACCGGGACTCCCCGCGAGCAGTACTTC. Amino acids: CASSTGTPREQYF. Complete variable domain (other parts from reference TRBV5-1 and TRBJ2-7): KAGVTQTPRYLIKTRGQQVTLSCSPISGHRSVSWYQQTPGQGLQFLFEYFSETQRNKGNFPGRFSGRQFSNSRSEMNVSTLELGDSALYLCASSTGTPREQYFGPGTRLTVT.

V usage is TRBV14 and J usage is TRBJ1-5, with D unclear. The length of the CDR3 is 13 residues. Germline CDR1 SGHDN, CDR2 FVKESK. Trimming shortened V by 2 bases and J by 5 bases, and 7 bases separated the two germline ends. The CDR3 protein is CASSQRQDQPQHF. DNA for the CDR3: TGTGCCAGCAGCCAACGACAAGATCAGCCCCAGCATTTT. The full variable domain, with the rest looked up from reference TRBV14 and TRBJ1-5, is EAGVTQFPSHSVIEKGQTVTLRCDPISGHDNLYWYRRVMGKEIKFLLHFVKESKQDESGMPNNRFLAERTGGTYSTLKVQPAELEDSGVYFCASSQRQDQPQHFGDGTRLSIL.

At least ten counts were recorded for this clone. This chain joins TRBV7-2 and TRBJ1-5; D is perhaps TRBD1 (5 bases). The CDR3 runs 15 residues. The germline CDR1 and CDR2 sequences are SGHTA and FQGNSA. V was shortened by 2 bases and J by 4 bases, with 12 bases between the two germline ends. CDR3 amino acids: CASSLMGGNNQPQHF. CDR3 DNA sequence: TGTGCCAGCAGCTTAATGGGGGGGAATAATCAGCCCCAGCATTTT.

This clone was seen a few times. This sequence joins TRBV2 and TRBJ2-1; no definite D call. V was pared by 7 bases and J by 5 bases, with 12 bases between. Germline CDR1 and CDR2: SNHLY and FYNNEI. The CDR3 covers 13 residues. CDR3: CASNRAQNNEQFF. DNA for the CDR3: TGTGCCAGCAACCGGGCCCAGAACAATGAGCAGTTCTTC. Combining the CDR3 with reference TRBV2 and TRBJ2-1 gives the whole variable domain EPEVTQTPSHQVTQMGQEVILRCVPISNHLYFYWYRQILGQKVEFLVSFYNNEISEKSEIFDDQFSVERPDGSNFTLKIRSTKLEDSAMYFCASNRAQNNEQFFGPGTRLTVL.

The chain joins TRBV2 to TRBJ2-3; possible D gene TRBD2, 6 bases. CDR3 length: 16 amino acids. Trimming shortened V by 7 bases and J by 7 bases, and 24 bases separated the two germline ends. Germline V CDR1 and CDR2: SNHLY, FYNNEI. CDR3 amino acids: CASKGTFAGSSNTQYF. The CDR3 DNA reads as TGTGCCAGCAAAGGGACTTTTGCGGGCAGTTCAAATACGCAGTATTTT.

This clone appeared a few times. The gene calls are TRBV5-4 and TRBJ2-1, with 13 bases that match TRBD2. This CDR3 has 17 residues. The V segment lost 4 bases and the J segment 8 bases; nucleotides outside the gene matches: 12. CDR1 and CDR2 (germline): SGHNT, YYREEE (reference sequence). In nucleotides, the CDR3 is TGTGCCAGCAGCCAAGGGGGACTAGCGGGACCTCGCGATGAGCAGTTCTTC. Translation: CASSQGGLAGPRDEQFF.

The V and J genes are TRBV7-2 and TRBJ2-7; 7 nucleotides match TRBD1. Germline CDR1 and CDR2: SGHTA and FQGNSA. The CDR3 contains 15 residues. After removal of 4 bases from V and 6 bases from J, the junction contained 12 bases not matched to a gene. The CDR3 nucleotides are TGTGCCAGCAGCTCGAGGGGGCCGGGAAGGGTCGAGCAGTACTTC. Its translation is CASSSRGPGRVEQYF.

The chain has TRBV5-4 and TRBJ1-6, with unresolved D. From germline, CDR1 is SGHNT and CDR2 YYREEE (reference sequence). Trimming left V 2 bases short and J 2 bases short, with 5 bases between. CDR3 length: 14 amino acids. DNA for the CDR3: TGTGCCAGCAGCTTCGGAACCTATAATTCACCCCTCCACTTT. This translates into CASSFGTYNSPLHF.

V gene TRBV25-1 combines with J gene TRBJ2-1; D is possibly TRBD2 (5 bases). The CDR3 contains 16 residues. Between the trimmed V and J ends, which lost 5 bases and 0 bases, there was a span of 14 bases. Germline values: CDR1 MGHDK, CDR2 SYGVNS. The CDR3 region has the DNA TGTGCCAGCAGTAATAGAAGCGGAAGCTCCTACAATGAGCAGTTCTTC. Amino acid sequence: CASSNRSGSSYNEQFF.

The chain is built from TRBV27 and TRBJ2-1; D is possibly TRBD1 (5 bases). V lost 2 bases and J 2 bases, leaving 16 bases between the germline ends. This CDR3 has 17 amino acids. CDR1 and CDR2 (germline): MNHEY, SMNVEV (reference sequence). As DNA, the CDR3 is TGTGCCAGCAGTTTAGGGGCATCCGATGGGCCCTACAATGAGCAGTTCTTC. It translates to CASSLGASDGPYNEQFF.

This clone came up once. The V gene is TRBV6-5, the J gene TRBJ2-3; TRBD1 agrees at 9 bases. V trimming: 4 bases; J trimming: 4 bases; junction bases outside the gene matches: 6. The CDR3 has 15 amino acids. Looked up from germline, CDR1 is MNHEY and CDR2 is SVGAGI. CDR3 amino acids: CASSWGQGLADTQYF. CDR3 coding DNA: TGTGCCAGCAGTTGGGGACAGGGTCTCGCAGATACGCAGTATTTT.

V gene TRBV20-1 combines with J gene TRBJ2-1; the D is unclear. The CDR3 has 11 residues. The V end was cut by 8 bases, the J end by 2 bases, with 7 bases between. Germline values: CDR1 DFQATT, CDR2 SNEGSKA (reference sequence). As DNA, the CDR3 is TGCAGTAGCCGACCCTACAATGAGCAGTTCTTC. Translation: CSSRPYNEQFF.

The rearrangement links TRBV27 to TRBJ2-7, with 8 positions matching TRBD1. Germline CDR1 MNHEY, CDR2 SMNVEV (reference sequence). The CDR3 is 15 residues long. V shed 4 bases, J shed 0 bases, and the junction held 5 bases outside the gene matches. The CDR3 nucleotides are TGTGCCAGCAGTTCCCGGGACAGGCCCTCCTACGAGCAGTACTTC. As protein: CASSSRDRPSYEQYF.